The rows below give T cell receptor beta chains drawn from one sample of a study of shared clonotypes between healthy human individuals. Only in-frame clones appear in the TCRdb table, and some are missing; sequencing was by immunoSEQ multiplex PCR. The profile covers fewer than 1.8 million clones, with about 98.5% appearing a single time and under 0.45% taken by the ten largest. Sequencing used naive CD4+ T cells sorted from blood. These receptors were obtained from a man aged 25-45 years in good health. Each CDR3 is given without its conserved first and last residue. Only part of the rows carry a size: once, few, many, or a class if the clone is expanded.

J gene	clone size	CDR3 length	V gene	CDR3 protein
TRBJ2-7	NA	13	TRBV9	ASSPRDRGSYEQY
TRBJ2-7	NA	15	TRBV28	ASSLGLGQGSLYEQY
TRBJ2-7	NA	16	TRBV28	ASSERGLGVGSSYEQY
TRBJ2-2	NA	12	TRBV25-1	ASSEYGSTGELF
TRBJ2-1	NA	12	TRBV4-1	ASSRTSGVNEQF
TRBJ1-4	once	13	TRBV5-8	ASSLVGAMHEKLF
TRBJ2-6	NA	14	TRBV28	ASSLWVLSGANVLT
TRBJ1-3	NA	13	TRBV28	ASSLLDLGRNTIY
TRBJ2-7	NA	13	TRBV7-8	ASSPRDRGDYEQY
TRBJ1-5	NA	10	TRBV6-1	ASSEGNQPQH
TRBJ2-5	NA	13	TRBV7-8	ASSLARVKVGTQY
TRBJ2-1	NA	14	TRBV2	ASSRRGTGDETQQF
TRBJ2-7	NA	12	TRBV5-1	ASSLDPSSYEQY
TRBJ2-5	NA	11	TRBV9	ASSIQGGETQY
TRBJ2-5	NA	14	TRBV11-2	ASSSGTGTLGETQY
TRBJ2-7	NA	12	TRBV18	ASSRTSELYEQY
TRBJ2-7	NA	13	TRBV5-6	ASSLAFRSSYEQY
TRBJ1-2	NA	12	TRBV27	ASSSAVPRRGYT
TRBJ1-2	NA	11	TRBV15	ATSRAGGPGYT
TRBJ2-7	NA	12	TRBV11-3	ASSLASAMAEQY
TRBJ1-5	NA	11	TRBV30	AWSTQGSQPQH
TRBJ2-1	NA	16	TRBV4-3	ASSQDLMASGSRGEQF
TRBJ2-1	NA	15	TRBV11-2	ASSLGGWGLLHNEQF
TRBJ2-7	NA	13	TRBV6-1	ASSVERINSYEQY
TRBJ2-7	NA	12	TRBV5-1	ASSSTGNAYEQY
TRBJ1-5	NA	12	TRBV28	ASRTDRGRQPQH
TRBJ2-2	once	13	TRBV28	ASLKRGRESGELF
TRBJ2-1	once	13	TRBV11-2	ASSLASGGRNEQF
TRBJ2-7	NA	12	TRBV7-2	ASSLGRGPYEQY